The next 29 T cell receptor beta chains were all read from a single sample in a study of T-cell memory formation after mild COVID-19. TCRdb fed the 5' RACE reads into MiXCR, producing one record per CDR3 protein. The sample has approximately 89,000 distinct CDR3 sequences, roughly 25% seen once; the top ten hold 42%. Sequencing was performed on PBMCs or a T cell subset sorted from them (not recorded which). These receptors came from a young man who had mild COVID-19 (a few samples of this study predate the infection). Cell type and time point are not known.

V gene TRBV12-3 or TRBV12-4 combines with J gene TRBJ2-1; D gene uncertain. V dropped 7 bases and J dropped 8 bases, with 12 bases sitting between them. The CDR3 runs 12 residues. For the CDR3, the DNA is TGTGCCAGCACCCGCCCGGGTGATGAGCAGTTCTTC. It specifies CASTRPGDEQFF.

This chain uses TRBV29-1 with TRBJ1-3; no reliable D call. Germline V gene data show CDR1 as SQVTM and CDR2 as ANQGSEA. V was trimmed by 7 bases and J by 0 bases, leaving 13 bases between them. The CDR3 is 14 residues long. The CDR3 sequence: CSADVGDSGNTIYF. The CDR3 nucleotides are TGCAGCGCGGACGTGGGCGACTCTGGAAACACCATATATTTT.

V gene TRBV6-5 combines with J gene TRBJ1-1, with D maybe TRBD1 (5 bases). The ends were cut back, 2 bases at V and 1 base at J, with 8 bases in the middle. The CDR3 is 14 amino acids. Germline values: CDR1 MNHEY, CDR2 SVGAGI. The CDR3, as DNA: TGTGCCAGCAGTTACGGGACCGCGAACACTGAAGCTTTCTTT. It yields the protein CASSYGTANTEAFF.

CDR3 coding DNA: TGTGCCAGCAGCCAGGGACTAGCGGGGGGCAACACCGGGGAGCTGTTTTTT. This encodes CASSQGLAGGNTGELFF. The V call is TRBV4-2, the J call TRBJ2-2, with TRBD2 matching 15 bases. Trimming took 3 bases from V and 2 from J; bases not matched to a gene: 1. CDR1 and CDR2 from the germline V gene are LGHNA and YNFKEQ. The CDR3 consists of 17 residues.

The rearrangement links TRBV6-4 to TRBJ2-6; the D gene is possibly TRBD2 (6 bases). Germline CDR1 reads MRHNA; CDR2 reads SNTAGT. The CDR3 totals 17 residues. V lost 0 bases and J 0 bases, leaving 9 bases between the germline ends. CDR3 DNA: TGTGCCAGCAGTGACTCCCCCGGGGGCTCTGGGGCCAACGTCCTGACTTTC. Its translation is CASSDSPGGSGANVLTF.

This clonotype showed up many times. The CDR3 region has the DNA TGCAGTGCTAGCGGGGAGTATTACGGGACAGATACGCAGTATTTT. It codes for CSASGEYYGTDTQYF. This chain joins TRBV20-1 and TRBJ2-3, with a weak D call TRBD2 (5 bases). This CDR3 is 15 amino acids long. CDR1 is DFQATT, CDR2 SNEGSKA, per germline (reference sequence). Between the trimmed V and J ends, which lost 3 bases and 3 bases, there was a span of 16 bases.

The chain employs TRBV5-5 and TRBJ1-6; D uncertain. Looked up from germline, CDR1 is SGHKS and CDR2 is YYEKEE (reference sequence). Trimming cost V 2 bases and J 4 bases, with 13 bases left between them. The CDR3 has 16 amino acids. CDR3 sequence (DNA): TGTGCCAGCAGCTTTGAAAAGCCCGATTATAATTCACCCCTCCACTTT. Protein: CASSFEKPDYNSPLHF.

The chain has TRBV14 and TRBJ2-1; 8 positions agree with TRBD1. Germline-derived CDR1 and CDR2 are SGHDN and FVKESK. This CDR3 has 16 amino acids. Trimming removed 4 bases from V and 7 bases from J; junction bases left unmatched: 12. The CDR3 DNA reads as TGTGCCAGCAGCCCCATGGGCTGGACAGGGATAAATGAGCAGTTCTTC. Its translation is CASSPMGWTGINEQFF.

The V gene is TRBV2, the J gene TRBJ2-7; TRBD2 agrees at 9 bases. CDR1 and CDR2 from the germline V gene are SNHLY and FYNNEI. Trimming at V came to 5 bases and at J to 1 base, leaving 9 bases not matched to a gene. The CDR3 runs 16 residues. CDR3: CASSPTWRGGSYEQYV. The CDR3 nucleotides read TGTGCCAGCAGTCCGACCTGGCGGGGGGGGTCCTACGAGCAGTACGTC.

The chain uses TRBV6-2 or TRBV6-3 and TRBJ2-7; a weak D match, TRBD1 (5 bases). V shed 3 bases and J shed 6 bases, with 9 bases lying between them. This CDR3 is 12 amino acids long. Germline assignment: CDR1 MNHEY and CDR2 SVGEGT. The CDR3 nucleotides read TGTGCCAGCAGTTATAGTAGGGGCGAGCAGTACTTC. Translation: CASSYSRGEQYF.

The sample holds a few counts of this clonotype. The chain employs TRBV9 and TRBJ2-7; 7 bases agree with TRBD1. V dropped 3 bases and J dropped 5; count of bases not matched to a gene: 8. The CDR3 runs to 14 residues. Looked up from germline, CDR1 is SGDLS and CDR2 is YYNGEE. The DNA for the CDR3 is TGTGCCAGCAGCGACCGACAGGGATCCAACGAGCAGTACTTC. Its translation is CASSDRQGSNEQYF.

The J gene is TRBJ1-6, the V gene TRBV4-1, with TRBD1 matching 8 bases. V trimming: 2 bases; J trimming: 6 bases; junction bases outside the gene matches: 3. The CDR3 has 15 residues. Germline CDR1 reads MGHRA; CDR2 reads YSYEKL. This CDR3 is CASSQRTGSNSPLHF. CDR3 in DNA: TGCGCCAGCAGCCAAAGGACAGGGAGTAATTCACCCCTCCACTTT.

At least ten counts were recorded for this clonotype. The rearrangement links TRBV24-1 to TRBJ2-1, with TRBD2 matching 7 bases. CDR3 length equals 16 residues. Germline V CDR1 and CDR2: KGHDR, SFDVKD. The trim removed 4 bases at V and 8 bases at J, leaving 13 bases unmatched. In nucleotides, the CDR3 is TGTGCCACCAGTGACCCTTCCCGCGGGACTATAGATGAGCAGTTCTTC. Amino acid sequence: CATSDPSRGTIDEQFF.

The chain links TRBV11-2 to TRBJ1-2; 10 bases agree with TRBD1. There are 19 residues in the CDR3. The trim removed 1 base at V and 0 bases at J, leaving 11 bases unmatched. The germline V gene has CDR1 SGHAT and CDR2 FQNNGV. CDR3 in DNA: TGTGCCAGCAGCTTAGGGTTCCGGGACAGGGGCCCCGCTAACTATGGCTACACCTTC. Its translation: CASSLGFRDRGPANYGYTF.

V is TRBV7-2 and J is TRBJ1-6; D possibly corresponds to TRBD1 (6 bases). Germline CDR1 reads SGHTA; CDR2 reads FQGNSA. The germline V and J ends were trimmed by 3 bases and 10 bases, with 13 bases remaining between them. This CDR3 comprises 14 residues. The CDR3 loop is CASSFGAGESPLHF. In nucleotides, the CDR3 is TGTGCCAGCAGCTTTGGGGCAGGGGAATCACCCCTCCACTTT.

J is TRBJ2-7 and V is TRBV7-2; D uncertain. This CDR3 region has 12 residues. Germline CDR1 SGHTA, CDR2 FQGNSA. Trimming cost V 4 bases and J 4 bases, with 8 bases left between them. This chain's CDR3 is CASSSTLYEQYF. The DNA of the CDR3 is TGTGCCAGCAGCTCGACCCTTTACGAGCAGTACTTC.

This chain joins TRBV28 and TRBJ1-1; D call uncertain. V lost 8 bases and J lost 0, with 13 bases in between. Germline CDR1 MDHEN, CDR2 SYDVKM. The CDR3 runs to 14 residues. The CDR3 DNA reads as TGTGCCAGCCGGACTTACTACATGAACACTGAAGCTTTCTTT. This translates into CASRTYYMNTEAFF.

V and J are TRBV4-2 and TRBJ2-5; no clear D gene. The V gene's germline CDR1 is LGHNA and CDR2 YNFKEQ. V was cut by 0 bases and J by 0 bases, with 5 bases left in between. The CDR3 consists of 14 residues. For the CDR3, the DNA is TGTGCCAGCAGCCAAGACAGATACCAAGAGACCCAGTACTTC. Its translation: CASSQDRYQETQYF.

The chain has TRBV6-5 and TRBJ2-3; D gene ambiguous. V was cut by 0 bases and J by 6 bases, with 10 bases left in between. CDR3 length: 14 residues. CDR1 MNHEY and CDR2 SVGAGI come from the germline V gene. For the CDR3, the DNA is TGTGCCAGCAGTTACTCCCTCACCCCCGATACGCAGTATTTT. Translating it yields CASSYSLTPDTQYF.

This clonotype occurred a few times. CDR3 DNA sequence: TGTGCCAGTAGCCTCCCCGGCAACAATGAGCAGTTCTTC. Translation: CASSLPGNNEQFF. The chain employs TRBV19 and TRBJ2-1, with unresolved D. Between the trimmed V and J ends, which lost 6 bases and 5 bases, there was a span of 11 bases. This CDR3 region has 13 residues. Germline V CDR1 and CDR2: LNHDA, SQIVND (reference sequence).

This clonotype was counted ten times or more. The J gene is TRBJ1-2, the V gene TRBV12-3 or TRBV12-4; weak D call: TRBD1 (6 bases). The CDR3 is 14 residues long. The ends were cut back, 6 bases at V and 4 bases at J, with 15 bases in the middle. CDR3 in amino acids: CASSPFNRVYGYTF. The CDR3 bases are TGTGCCAGCAGCCCATTCAACAGGGTCTATGGCTACACCTTC.

This clonotype was picked up a small number of times. The chain recombines TRBV25-1 with TRBJ2-1, with D unclear. Trimming took off 3 bases at V and 12 bases at J, with 6 bases between the two ends. The germline V gene encodes CDR1 MGHDK and CDR2 SYGVNS. The CDR3 spans 10 residues. The chain's CDR3 is CASSEGPQFF. CDR3 bases: TGTGCCAGCAGTGAGGGCCCGCAGTTCTTC.

The rearrangement uses TRBV20-1 and TRBJ1-5; no clear D gene. The CDR3 has 12 residues. V was cut by 8 bases and J by 3 bases, with 11 bases left in between. Germline-derived CDR1 and CDR2 are DFQATT and SNEGSKA (reference sequence). DNA of the CDR3: TGCAGTTCCACACCGTCCAATCAGCCCCAGCATTTT. It translates to CSSTPSNQPQHF.

The V and J genes are TRBV7-6 and TRBJ1-1, with 10 bases lining up with TRBD1. This CDR3 spans 14 amino acids. V lost 3 bases, J lost 7 bases, and 5 bases stayed unmatched. CDR1 and CDR2 from the germline V gene are SGHVS and FNYEAQ. CDR3 DNA: TGTGCCAGCAGCTTGGGACAGGGGCCGGGTGAAGCTTTCTTT. Its translation is CASSLGQGPGEAFF.

The genes are TRBV5-1 and TRBJ1-2; maybe TRBD1 (5 bases). V was trimmed by 4 bases and J by 4 bases, leaving 17 bases between them. This CDR3 has 15 amino acids. The germline V gene encodes CDR1 SGHRS and CDR2 YFSETQ. The CDR3 DNA reads as TGCGCCAGCAGCCCCCAGGGACTGGCGGGCTATGGCTACACCTTC. This gives the protein CASSPQGLAGYGYTF.

This clonotype was found a few times. The rearrangement uses TRBV30 and TRBJ2-2; D is unresolved. This CDR3 comprises 13 residues. V lost 1 base and J 1 base, leaving 4 bases between the germline ends. CDR1 is GTSNPN, CDR2 SVGIG, per germline (reference sequence). The CDR3 DNA follows: TGTGCCTGGAGTGAACAGAACACCGGGGAGCTGTTTTTT. This translates into CAWSEQNTGELFF.

This chain uses TRBV7-9 with TRBJ2-3, with 9 bases identical to TRBD1. The CDR3 length is 16 residues. Unmatched junction bases numbered 6, after V lost 1 base and J lost 4 bases. Per the germline V gene, CDR1 is SEHNR and CDR2 is FQNEAQ (reference sequence). The CDR3 protein is CASSLELTGGADTQYF. The CDR3 DNA sequence: TGTGCCAGCAGCTTAGAGCTGACAGGGGGAGCAGATACGCAGTATTTT.

This rearrangement joins TRBV7-2 to TRBJ1-6, with D unclear. Per the germline V gene, CDR1 is SGHTA and CDR2 is FQGNSA. The CDR3 is 14 amino acids. The V and J ends lost 5 bases and 1 base respectively, with 6 bases between them. CDR3 nucleotides: TGTGCCAGCAGCCTGACATCCTATAATTCACCCCTCCACTTT. Translating gives CASSLTSYNSPLHF.

This clonotype was found many times. This sequence joins TRBV4-1 and TRBJ1-2, with D maybe TRBD1 (5 bases). This CDR3 is 15 amino acids long. In germline, CDR1 is MGHRA, CDR2 YSYEKL. Trimming left V 1 base short and J 7 bases short, with 16 bases between. DNA for the CDR3: TGCGCCAGCAGCCAAGTCATTCCGGGGGACGGTGGCTACACCTTC. Translated: CASSQVIPGDGGYTF.